The sequence of this T cell receptor (beta chain) was determined in a study of shared clonotypes between healthy human individuals. Study-wide results and caveats: An expected dependence of interdonor clonotype sharing on sequencing depth was noted.

To note about this clone: What it binds is not known.

The material for each subset, its genomic DNA, was split evenly across several immunoSEQ plates. Sequenced by immunoSEQ multiplex PCR; TCRdb stores in-frame clones only, minus some. The table shows about 680,000 clones, with around 90% occurring only once. Trimming cost V 8 bases and J 3 bases; bases outside gene matches: 3. Per the germline V gene, CDR1 is MGHDK and CDR2 is SYGVNS. The CDR3 extends over 14 amino acids. Selected positively for CCR7 and CD45RO-negative, naive CD8 cells excluded terminally differentiated effector memory CD45RA+ cells. The chain combines TRBV25-1 with TRBJ1-5; TRBD1 matches 11 bases. Sequenced material: naive CD8+ T cells sorted from blood. The receptor was isolated from a man younger than 45 in good health. Here the CDR3 reads CASRDRGINQPQHF. DNA of the CDR3: TGTGCCAGCCGGGACAGGGGGATCAATCAGCCCCAGCATTTT.